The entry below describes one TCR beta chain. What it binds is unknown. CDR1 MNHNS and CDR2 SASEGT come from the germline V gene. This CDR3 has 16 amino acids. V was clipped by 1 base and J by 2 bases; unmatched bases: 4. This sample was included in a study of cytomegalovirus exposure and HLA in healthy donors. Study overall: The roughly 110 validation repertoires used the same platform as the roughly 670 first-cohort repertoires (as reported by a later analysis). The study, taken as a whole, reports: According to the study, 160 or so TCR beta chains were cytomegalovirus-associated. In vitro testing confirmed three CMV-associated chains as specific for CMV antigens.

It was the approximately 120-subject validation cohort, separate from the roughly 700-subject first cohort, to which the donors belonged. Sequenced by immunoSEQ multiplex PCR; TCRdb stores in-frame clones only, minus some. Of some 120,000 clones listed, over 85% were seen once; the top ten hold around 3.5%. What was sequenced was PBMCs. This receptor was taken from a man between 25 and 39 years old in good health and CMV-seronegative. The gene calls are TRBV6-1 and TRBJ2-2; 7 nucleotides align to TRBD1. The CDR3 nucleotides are TGTGCCAGCAGTGAAGGGGACAGACCTAACACCGGGGAGCTGTTTTTT. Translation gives CASSEGDRPNTGELFF.